This entry is about one T cell receptor beta chain. Its antigen is not identified. This sample was included in a study of liver allograft versus peripheral blood T cells. Study as a whole: Liver transplant recipients had T cell receptor repertoires compared between transplanted liver and peripheral blood. Notes on the study in general: Repertoires of T cell receptors in liver allografts reportedly differed from peripheral blood repertoires.

V lost 4 bases and J 4 bases, leaving 7 bases between the germline ends. Germline V gene data show CDR1 as DFQATT and CDR2 as SNEGSKA (reference sequence). There are 11 residues in the CDR3. One entry per CDR3 protein, called by TCRdb with MiXCR from the reads. The sample has some 16,000 distinct CDR3 sequences, 22% seen once. The chain has TRBV20-1 and TRBJ1-1, with no clear D. The receptor was isolated from a human patient who had a liver transplant. Some of the T cells may derive from the graft donor. Here the CDR3 DNA reads TGCAGTGCTAAACGGGGCACTGAAGCTTTCTTT. It yields the protein CSAKRGTEAFF.